This TCR beta chain comes out of a study of OX40 agonist ivuxolimab in advanced cancers. Per the germline V gene, CDR1 is SGHRS and CDR2 is YFSETQ. This CDR3 is built from 15 residues. Trimming removed 1 base from V and 6 bases from J; junction bases left unmatched: 6. Measured with immunoSEQ multiplex PCR; TCRdb has only the in-frame clones, and not every one. The table has around 34,000 clones, around 80% seen once; the top ten hold about 14%. The sequencing used CD4+ or CD8+ T cells sorted from blood, collected in a trial of the OX40 agonist ivuxolimab. The chain is built from TRBV5-1 and TRBJ1-4; 7 bases align to TRBD1. The source is an adult with an advanced solid tumor such as melanoma, head and neck, liver or kidney cancer. The CDR3 DNA reads TGCGCCAGCAGCTTGTCCGGGGACAGTTATGAAAAACTGTTTTTT. Protein product: CASSLSGDSYEKLFF.